The 10 T cell receptor beta chains in this list originate from one sample, sequenced in a study of blood T cell repertoires in COVID-19. TCRdb's table, derived via immunoSEQ multiplex PCR, lists solely in-frame clones and lacks some. The sample holds tens of thousands of clones, approximately 80% seen once. The specimen sequenced was peripheral blood. The receptors originated from an older man with acute or convalescent COVID-19.

Details on this clone: The DNA is left out, because the CDR3 cannot be placed on it with certainty; the CDR3 is given as TCRdb lists it. This chain uses TRBV19 with TRBJ1-5; the listed D gene, TRBD1, was not tested against the DNA. Germline V lookup: CDR1 LNHDA, CDR2 SQIVND (reference sequence). The CDR3 is 15 residues long, ends included. This chain's CDR3 is CASSILAIDNQPQHF.

Judged by abundance, this clone is medium-sized. The chain employs TRBV27 and TRBJ1-2; 9 nucleotides line up with TRBD1. Germline V gene lookup returns CDR1 MNHEY and CDR2 SMNVEV (reference sequence). The CDR3 is made up of 14 amino acids. After removal of 8 bases from V and 7 bases from J, the junction contained 11 bases not matched to a gene. The CDR3 DNA follows: TGTGCCAGCCAACAACAGGGGGCTTGGGTTGGCTACACCTTC. This sequence encodes CASQQQGAWVGYTF.

In its sample, this clone was seen a few times. This chain uses TRBV18 with TRBJ2-2, with TRBD2 as a possible D gene (6 bases). V lost 2 bases to trimming and J lost 4 bases, with 11 bases between them. The CDR3 is 15 amino acids. Germline CDR1 reads KGHSH; CDR2 reads LQKENI. Written as DNA, the CDR3 is TGTGCCAGCTCACCAGCGGGGATCACCACCGGGGAGCTGTTTTTT. Amino acids: CASSPAGITTGELFF.

This chain connects TRBV7-9 to TRBJ2-2; tentative D call: TRBD1 (5 bases). The V end lost 8 bases, the J end lost 0 bases, and 13 bases lay between the germline ends. In germline, CDR1 is SEHNR, CDR2 FQNEAQ (reference sequence). The CDR3 is made up of 15 amino acids. CDR3 protein: CASGKTDANTGELFF. The CDR3 DNA follows: TGTGCCAGCGGGAAGACAGACGCGAACACCGGGGAGCTGTTTTTT.

The rearrangement links TRBV2 to TRBJ1-2; D remains ambiguous. Per the germline V gene, CDR1 is SNHLY and CDR2 is FYNNEI. Trimming removed 6 bases from V and 4 bases from J, with 15 bases in between. This CDR3 region has 14 residues. DNA for the CDR3: TGTGCCAGCAGGCCAGACGGACTCGGCTATGGCTACACCTTC. Translated: CASRPDGLGYGYTF.

The chain couples TRBV6-5 to TRBJ1-6; tentative D call: TRBD1 (5 bases). V was trimmed by 5 bases and J by 9 bases, leaving 17 bases between them. This CDR3 comprises 15 residues. Germline lookup yields CDR1 MNHEY and CDR2 SVGAGI. CDR3 sequence (DNA): TGTGCCAGCAGTCCCGCTCAAAGAAGGGGTTCACCCCTCCACTTT. The encoded protein is CASSPAQRRGSPLHF.

The V gene is TRBV19, the J gene TRBJ1-5, with D unclear. The CDR3 runs 12 residues. V gave up 4 bases and J gave up 8 bases, with 9 bases separating them. Per germline, CDR1 LNHDA and CDR2 SQIVND (reference sequence). The CDR3 loop is CASSREVKPQHF. In DNA form, the CDR3 reads TGTGCCAGTAGTAGGGAGGTTAAGCCCCAGCATTTT.

The rearrangement joins TRBV28 to TRBJ2-4, with a possible D match to TRBD1 (5 bases). The V end was cut by 4 bases, the J end by 1 base, with 29 bases between. The CDR3 is 21 residues long. The germline gives CDR1 MDHEN, CDR2 SYDVKM. The chain's CDR3 is CASSSRSTKDTSLSAKNIQYF. The DNA for the CDR3 is TGTGCCAGCAGTTCACGCTCGACGAAGGACACAAGCCTATCTGCCAAAAACATTCAGTACTTC. The variable domain in full, completed from reference TRBV28 and TRBJ2-4, reads DVKVTQSSRYLVKRTGEKVFLECVQDMDHENMFWYRQDPGLGLRLIYFSYDVKMKEKGDIPEGYSVSREKKERFSLILESASTNQTSMYLCASSSRSTKDTSLSAKNIQYFGAGTRLSVL.

This chain connects TRBV30 to TRBJ2-2; D is undetermined. This CDR3 contains 11 residues. CDR1 is GTSNPN and CDR2 is SVGIG in the germline V gene (reference sequence). With 0 bases removed from V and 7 bases from J, the gap between germline ends came to 3 bases. CDR3: CAWSVSGELFF. The CDR3, as DNA: TGTGCCTGGAGTGTTAGCGGGGAGCTGTTTTTT.

This clone was recorded once. The chain combines TRBV18 with TRBJ2-7; tentatively, D is TRBD1 (5 bases). The germline V gene has CDR1 KGHSH and CDR2 LQKENI. The CDR3 has 14 residues. The V and J ends lost 2 bases and 6 bases respectively, with 14 bases between them. Here the CDR3 DNA reads TGTGCCAGCTCACCAGACGACAGACCTCTCGAGCAGTACTTC. This translates into CASSPDDRPLEQYF.